These 5 T cell receptor beta chains were sequenced from one sample in a study of blood T cell repertoires in COVID-19. Clones were sequenced by immunoSEQ multiplex PCR, and TCRdb holds only the in-frame ones, with some missing. The sample records about 45,000 clones, approximately 92% being singletons. The specimen sequenced was peripheral blood. These receptor sequences come from a human donor in a cohort sampled during active COVID-19.

This clone was seen a few times. The chain carries TRBV27 and TRBJ2-7, with TRBD2 identical over 8 bases. The CDR3 length is 8 residues. V was clipped by 10 bases and J by 12 bases; unmatched bases: 2. Germline loops: CDR1 MNHEY, CDR2 SMNVEV (reference sequence). The CDR3 coding sequence is TGTGCCACCGGGAGGGGGTACTTC. Translation: CATGRGYF.

This chain connects TRBV18 to TRBJ1-1, with a tentative D call TRBD1 (6 bases). Germline CDR1 KGHSH, CDR2 LQKENI. Trimming pared 3 bases from V and 10 bases from J, leaving 27 bases between. The CDR3 spans 17 residues. The CDR3 coding sequence is TGTGCCAGCTCACCGACATATCCCGGGGGGCGCGTTGGAGGAGCTTTCTTT. Protein: CASSPTYPGGRVGGAFF.

This clone was counted once. The chain uses TRBV2 and TRBJ1-2; TRBD1 matches 7 bases. The ends lost 7 bases at V and 8 bases at J; junction bases unmatched: 7. The CDR3 extends over 12 amino acids. Looked up from germline, CDR1 is SNHLY and CDR2 is FYNNEI. The DNA of the CDR3 is TGTGCCAGCACGACAGGGTTGGAAGGCTACACCTTC. Protein sequence: CASTTGLEGYTF.

The chain carries TRBV15 and TRBJ2-7; D is perhaps TRBD2 (6 bases). CDR1 is LNHNV and CDR2 is YYDKDF in the germline V gene (reference sequence). Trimming took off 2 bases at V and 5 bases at J, with 13 bases between the two ends. The CDR3 totals 14 residues. Written as DNA, the CDR3 is TGTGCCACCAGCAGATCTTATGGAGGGGACGAGCAGTACTTC. Protein sequence: CATSRSYGGDEQYF.

The chain combines TRBV20-1 with TRBJ1-1; D uncertain. V was clipped by 4 bases and J by 10 bases, with 13 bases between them. The V gene's germline CDR1 is DFQATT and CDR2 SNEGSKA (reference sequence). This CDR3 comprises 11 residues. The CDR3: CSATDVPGAFF. In DNA form, the CDR3 reads TGCAGTGCTACTGACGTTCCGGGAGCTTTCTTT.